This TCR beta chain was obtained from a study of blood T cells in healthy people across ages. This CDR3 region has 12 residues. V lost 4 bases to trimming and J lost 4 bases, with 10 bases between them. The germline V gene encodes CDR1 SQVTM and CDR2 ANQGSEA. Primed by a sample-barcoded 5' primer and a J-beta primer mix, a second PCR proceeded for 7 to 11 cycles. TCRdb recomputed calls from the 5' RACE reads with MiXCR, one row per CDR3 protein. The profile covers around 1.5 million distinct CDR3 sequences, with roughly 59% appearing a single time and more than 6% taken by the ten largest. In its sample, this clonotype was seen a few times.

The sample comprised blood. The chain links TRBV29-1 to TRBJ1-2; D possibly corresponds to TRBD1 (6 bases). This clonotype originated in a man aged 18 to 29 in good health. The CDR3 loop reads CSVAPGVYGYTF. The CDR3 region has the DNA TGCAGCGTTGCTCCAGGGGTCTATGGCTACACCTTC.